In this sample, the clone carrying this TCR beta chain turned up once. Trimming removed 2 bases from V and 7 bases from J, with 18 bases in between. The CDR3 runs to 16 residues. CDR1 and CDR2 from the germline V gene are SGHNT and YYREEE (reference sequence). The sample comes from a study of blood T cell repertoires in COVID-19. How the authors handled the data: Amplification from reference gene primers served as the basis for estimated nucleated cell counts. Produced via immunoSEQ multiplex PCR; TCRdb's table is partial and in-frame only. D and trimming were read from the DNA, whereas the V and J calls and clone size are those reported in that table. The sample holds about 67,000 clones; 70% to 90% are singletons and the top ten take 15% to 20%.

This sequence joins TRBV5-4 and TRBJ2-2, with D possibly TRBD1 on 6 matching bases. This clonotype originated in a woman aged 80 or over with acute or convalescent COVID-19. The specimen was peripheral blood. CDR3 sequence (DNA): TGTGCCAGCAGCTTCACAGGGTCCAACGTCTACGGGGAGCTGTTTTTT. Its translation is CASSFTGSNVYGELFF. Full variable domain (missing parts from reference TRBV5-4 and TRBJ2-2): ETGVTQSPTHLIKTRGQQVTLRCSSQSGHNTVSWYQQALGQGPQFIFQYYREEENGRGNFPPRFSGLQFPNYSSELNVNALELDDSALYLCASSFTGSNVYGELFFGEGSRLTVL.